The 9 T cell receptor beta chains reported below all come from one sample, sequenced in a study of cytomegalovirus exposure and HLA in healthy donors. 13 Jbeta primers and 60 Vbeta primers were used for the PCR. Sequencing used immunoSEQ multiplex PCR; TCRdb keeps in-frame clones, though not all of them. The sample lists 150,000 or so clones, 75% to 85% occurring once. Sequencing was performed on PBMCs. These TCRs come from a man aged 50 to 60 in good health and CMV-seronegative.

This chain uses TRBV30 with TRBJ1-1; 7 nucleotides align to TRBD1. CDR3 length: 13 residues. Germline-derived CDR1 and CDR2 are GTSNPN and SVGIG (reference sequence). V shed 7 bases, J shed 2 bases, and the junction held 7 bases outside the gene matches. CDR3 loop: CAYNTGENTEAFF. The CDR3 DNA follows: TGTGCCTACAATACAGGGGAAAACACTGAAGCTTTCTTT. Full variable domain (rest looked up from reference TRBV30 and TRBJ1-1): SQTIHQWPATLVQPVGSPLSLECTVEGTSNPNLYWYRQAAGRGLQLLFYSVGIGQISSEVPQNLSASRPQDRQFILSSKKLLLSDSGFYLCAYNTGENTEAFFGQGTRLTVV.

The rearrangement links TRBV9 to TRBJ2-1; TRBD1 matches 8 bases. Germline assignment: CDR1 SGDLS and CDR2 YYNGEE. This CDR3 has 15 residues. V gave up 4 bases and J gave up 3 bases; unmatched junction bases: 6. DNA of the CDR3: TGTGCCAGCAGCAGGCGGACAGGGAACTACAATGAGCAGTTCTTC. Encoded protein: CASSRRTGNYNEQFF.

Remarks on this clone: At one boundary the junction diverges from the germline segment, which might be a read error. This sequence joins TRBV20-1 and TRBJ1-2; 7 nucleotides match TRBD1. In germline, CDR1 is DFQATT, CDR2 SNEGSKA (reference sequence). CDR3 length equals 11 residues. The CDR3 DNA is TGCAGTGCTAGTTTATCGGGACAGAAGGCCTTC. As protein: CSASLSGQKAF.

V gene TRBV7-8 combines with J gene TRBJ2-5; TRBD2 matches at 12 bases. The germline V gene has CDR1 SGHVS and CDR2 FQNEAQ. CDR3 length: 18 amino acids. The junction had 12 bases not matched to a gene; V was cut back by 3 bases and J by 4 bases. For the CDR3, the DNA is TGTGCCAGCAGCTTTCCTAGCGGGGGGGCCGGGATCGGAGAGACCCAGTACTTC. Its protein product is CASSFPSGGAGIGETQYF.

The J gene is TRBJ2-5, the V gene TRBV5-1; weak D call: TRBD1 (6 bases). This CDR3 has 15 amino acids. Trimming left V 0 bases short and J 4 bases short, with 13 bases between. Germline V gene data show CDR1 as SGHRS and CDR2 as YFSETQ. CDR3 coding DNA: TGCGCCAGCAGCTTGGAACGCACAGGGAGAGAGACCCAGTACTTC. Amino acid sequence: CASSLERTGRETQYF.

The rearrangement joins TRBV2 to TRBJ1-4; TRBD1 aligns across 11 bases. The CDR3 loop spans 15 amino acids. The V and J ends lost 7 bases and 8 bases, in that order; junction bases with no gene match: 9. Germline CDR1 reads SNHLY; CDR2 reads FYNNEI. This chain's CDR3 is CASTLGQGAGEKLFF. The CDR3 DNA sequence: TGTGCCAGCACCCTCGGACAGGGGGCAGGGGAAAAACTGTTTTTT.

The chain employs TRBV5-1 and TRBJ2-6, with D perhaps TRBD1 (6 bases). Germline assignment: CDR1 SGHRS and CDR2 YFSETQ. The V gene lost 4 bases and the J gene lost 2 bases, with 10 bases spanning the gap. There are 15 residues in the CDR3. CDR3 protein: CASSTYRAGANVLTF. Here the CDR3 DNA reads TGCGCCAGCAGCACGTACAGGGCTGGGGCCAACGTCCTGACTTTC.

The rearrangement joins TRBV5-4 to TRBJ1-2; 7 bases are shared with TRBD1. Unmatched junction bases numbered 2, after V lost 2 bases and J lost 4 bases. This CDR3 has 13 residues. CDR1 SGHNT and CDR2 YYREEE come from the germline V gene (reference sequence). In nucleotides, the CDR3 is TGTGCCAGCAGCTTACAGGGGATCTATGGCTACACCTTC. Translated, it gives CASSLQGIYGYTF. Based on the CDR3 plus reference TRBV5-4 and TRBJ1-2, the full variable domain is ETGVTQSPTHLIKTRGQQVTLRCSSQSGHNTVSWYQQALGQGPQFIFQYYREEENGRGNFPPRFSGLQFPNYSSELNVNALELDDSALYLCASSLQGIYGYTFGSGTRLTVV.

The V call is TRBV2, the J call TRBJ2-3; 12 bases agree with TRBD2. This CDR3 has 15 residues. With 6 bases clipped from V and 4 bases from J, the junction kept 5 bases outside the gene matches. Germline CDR1 is SNHLY and CDR2 is FYNNEI. CDR3 protein: CASRRLAGVSDTQYF. In nucleotides, the CDR3 is TGTGCCAGCAGGCGACTAGCGGGAGTATCAGATACGCAGTATTTT.